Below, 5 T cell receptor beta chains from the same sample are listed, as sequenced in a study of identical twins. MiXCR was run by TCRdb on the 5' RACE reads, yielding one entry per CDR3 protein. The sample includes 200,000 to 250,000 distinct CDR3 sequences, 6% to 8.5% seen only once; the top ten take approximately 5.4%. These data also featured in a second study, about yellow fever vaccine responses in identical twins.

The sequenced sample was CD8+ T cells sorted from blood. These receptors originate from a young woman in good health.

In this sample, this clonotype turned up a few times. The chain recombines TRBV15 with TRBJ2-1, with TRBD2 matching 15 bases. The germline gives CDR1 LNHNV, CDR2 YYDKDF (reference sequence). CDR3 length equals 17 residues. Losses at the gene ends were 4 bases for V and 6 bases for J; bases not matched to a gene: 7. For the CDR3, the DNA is TGTGCCACCAGCATAGGACTAGCGGGGGGGCAGATCAATGAGCAGTTCTTC. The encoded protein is CATSIGLAGGQINEQFF.

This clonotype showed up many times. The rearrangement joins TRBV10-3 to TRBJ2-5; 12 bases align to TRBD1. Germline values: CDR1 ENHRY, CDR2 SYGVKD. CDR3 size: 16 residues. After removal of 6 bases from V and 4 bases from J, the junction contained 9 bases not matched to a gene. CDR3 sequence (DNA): TGTGCCATCAGCTCCGGGACAGGGGGCGAGGGAGAGACCCAGTACTTC. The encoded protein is CAISSGTGGEGETQYF.

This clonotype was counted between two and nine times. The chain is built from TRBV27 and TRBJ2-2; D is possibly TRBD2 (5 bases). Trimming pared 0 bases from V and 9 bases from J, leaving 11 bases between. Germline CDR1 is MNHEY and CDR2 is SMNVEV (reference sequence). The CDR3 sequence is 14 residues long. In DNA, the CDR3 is TGTGCCAGCAGTTTATCGTCGGGGTTAAGGGAGCTGTTTTTT. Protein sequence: CASSLSSGLRELFF.

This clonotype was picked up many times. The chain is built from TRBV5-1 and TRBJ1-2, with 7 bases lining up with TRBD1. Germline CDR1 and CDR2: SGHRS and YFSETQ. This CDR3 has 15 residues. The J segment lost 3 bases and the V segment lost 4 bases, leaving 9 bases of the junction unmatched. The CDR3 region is CASSPYDRVDYGYTF. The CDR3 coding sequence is TGCGCCAGCAGCCCGTACGACAGGGTGGACTATGGCTACACCTTC.

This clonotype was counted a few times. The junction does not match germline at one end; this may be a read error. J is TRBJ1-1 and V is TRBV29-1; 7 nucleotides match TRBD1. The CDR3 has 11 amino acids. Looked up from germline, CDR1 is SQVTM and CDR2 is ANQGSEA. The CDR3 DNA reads TGCAGCGTTGCGGAAGGGGGCGAAGGTTTCTTT. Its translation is CSVAEGGEGFF.